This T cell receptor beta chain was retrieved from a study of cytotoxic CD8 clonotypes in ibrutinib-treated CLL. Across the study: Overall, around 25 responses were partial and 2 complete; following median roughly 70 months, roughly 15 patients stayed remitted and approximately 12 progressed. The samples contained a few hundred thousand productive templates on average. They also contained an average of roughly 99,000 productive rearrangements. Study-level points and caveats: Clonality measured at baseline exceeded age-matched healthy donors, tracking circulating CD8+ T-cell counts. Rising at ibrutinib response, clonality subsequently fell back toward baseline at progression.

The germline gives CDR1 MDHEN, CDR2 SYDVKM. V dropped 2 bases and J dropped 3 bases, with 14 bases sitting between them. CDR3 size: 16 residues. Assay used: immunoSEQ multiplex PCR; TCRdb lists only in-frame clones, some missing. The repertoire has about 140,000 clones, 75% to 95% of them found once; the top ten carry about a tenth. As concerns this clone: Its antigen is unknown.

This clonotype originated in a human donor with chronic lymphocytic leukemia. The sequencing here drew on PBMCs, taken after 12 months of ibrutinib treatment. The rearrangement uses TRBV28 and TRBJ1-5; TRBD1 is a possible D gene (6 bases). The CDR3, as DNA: TGTGCCAGCAGTTTAGTAGGGCAGGGGATCAATCAGCCCCAGCATTTT. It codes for CASSLVGQGINQPQHF.